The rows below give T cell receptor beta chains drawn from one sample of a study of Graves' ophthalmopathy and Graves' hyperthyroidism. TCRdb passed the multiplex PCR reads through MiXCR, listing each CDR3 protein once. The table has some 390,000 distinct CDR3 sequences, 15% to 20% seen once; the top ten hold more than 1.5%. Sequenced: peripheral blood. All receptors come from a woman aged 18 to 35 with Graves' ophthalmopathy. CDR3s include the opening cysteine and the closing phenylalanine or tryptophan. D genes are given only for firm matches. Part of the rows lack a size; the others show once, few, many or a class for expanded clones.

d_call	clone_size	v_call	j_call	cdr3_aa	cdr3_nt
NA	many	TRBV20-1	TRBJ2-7	CSAQGGAGTYEQYF	TGCAGTGCCCAGGGGGGGGCGGGTACCTACGAGCAGTACTTC
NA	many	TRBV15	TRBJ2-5	CATSPPPAATQYF	TGTGCCACCAGCCCACCACCGGCGGCGACCCAGTACTTC
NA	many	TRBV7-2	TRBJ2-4	CASSLALVGGGVRYIQYF	TGTGCCAGCAGCTTAGCTCTCGTGGGAGGGGGCGTTCGATACATTCAGTACTTC
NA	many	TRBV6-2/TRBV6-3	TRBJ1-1	CASSYGSSGNTEAFF	TGTGCCAGCAGTTATGGGAGTTCGGGGAACACTGAAGCTTTCTTT
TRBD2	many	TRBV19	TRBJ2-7	CASSSLAGGRGEQYF	TGTGCCAGTAGCAGTCTAGCGGGAGGGCGTGGCGAGCAGTACTTC
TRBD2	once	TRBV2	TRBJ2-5	CARGDRLAGGPATQYF	TGTGCCAGGGGGGACCGACTAGCGGGAGGGCCAGCGACCCAGTACTTC
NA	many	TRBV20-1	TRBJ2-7	CSASVPNSYEQYF	TGCAGTGCTAGTGTTCCGAACTCCTACGAGCAGTACTTC
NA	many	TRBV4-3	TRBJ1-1	CASSQDFRGAGEAFF	TGCGCCAGCAGCCAAGATTTTCGGGGGGCGGGTGAAGCTTTCTTT
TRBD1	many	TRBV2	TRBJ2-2	CASRETGRRDTGELFF	TGTGCCAGCAGGGAGACAGGGAGAAGGGACACCGGGGAGCTGTTTTTT
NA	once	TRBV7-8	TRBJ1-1	CASSLVRTLNTEAFF	TGTGCCAGCAGCTTAGTGCGCACCCTGAACACTGAAGCTTTCTTT
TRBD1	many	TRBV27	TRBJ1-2	CASSFLQGLGGYTF	TGTGCCAGCAGTTTTTTACAGGGGCTTGGGGGCTACACCTTC
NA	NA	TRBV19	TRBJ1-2	CASSVLRGTRPYGYTF	TGTGCCAGTAGTGTATTAAGAGGGACACGACCTTATGGCTACACCTTC
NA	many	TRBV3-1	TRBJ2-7	CASSRPEGYEQYF	TGTGCCAGCAGCCGCCCGGAGGGCTACGAGCAGTACTTC
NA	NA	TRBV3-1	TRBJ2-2	CASSFRLHLTGELFF	TGTGCCAGCAGCTTCCGACTCCATCTGACCGGGGAGCTGTTTTTT
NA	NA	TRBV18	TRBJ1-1	CASSPSGGNTEAFF	TGTGCCAGCTCACCTTCCGGCGGTAACACTGAAGCTTTCTTT
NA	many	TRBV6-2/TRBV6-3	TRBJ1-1	CASSYLTGNTEAFF	TGTGCCAGCAGTTACCTCACAGGGAACACTGAAGCTTTCTTT
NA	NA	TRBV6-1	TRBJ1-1	CASSEERKAFF	TGTGCCAGCAGTGAGGAGCGGAAAGCTTTCTTT
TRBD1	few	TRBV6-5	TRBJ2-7	CASSYRTGSSYEQYF	TGTGCCAGCAGTTACCGGACAGGGAGCTCCTACGAGCAGTACTTC
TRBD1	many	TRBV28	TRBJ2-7	CASTSSGGLPYEQYF	TGTGCCAGCACCTCTTCAGGGGGCCTCCCCTACGAGCAGTACTTC
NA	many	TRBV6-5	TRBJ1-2	CASRPLGGAYYGYTF	TGTGCCAGCAGGCCCCTGGGGGGAGCGTACTATGGCTACACCTTC
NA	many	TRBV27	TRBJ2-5	CASSFDGGWETQYF	TGTGCCAGCAGTTTCGACGGGGGATGGGAGACCCAGTACTTC
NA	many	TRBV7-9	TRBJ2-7	CASRNPGYEQYF	TGTGCCAGTAGGAACCCGGGGTACGAGCAGTACTTC
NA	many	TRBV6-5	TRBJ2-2	CASSYRILGGTGELFF	TGTGCCAGCAGTTACCGGATTTTGGGGGGAACCGGGGAGCTGTTTTTT